These 11 T cell receptor beta chains originate from one sample sequenced in a study of cytomegalovirus exposure and HLA in healthy donors. PCR employed 60 Vbeta and 13 Jbeta primers. TCRdb's table, derived via immunoSEQ multiplex PCR, lists solely in-frame clones and lacks some. The data hold some 150,000 clones, with around 77% observed a single time. Sequenced material: PBMCs. The receptor set was obtained from a man aged 60 to 75 in good health and CMV-seronegative.

This chain joins TRBV7-2 and TRBJ1-5; the D is unclear. CDR1 and CDR2 from the germline V gene are SGHTA and FQGNSA. CDR3 size: 15 residues. The V end was cut by 1 base, the J end by 1 base, with 8 bases between. In DNA, the CDR3 is TGTGCCAGCAGCTTAGTCTCGCAGAGCAATCAGCCCCAGCATTTT. The encoded protein is CASSLVSQSNQPQHF.

This clone was counted only a few times. The V gene is TRBV20-1, the J gene TRBJ2-5; D not certain. Trimming left V 5 bases short and J 4 bases short, with 8 bases between. This CDR3 contains 11 residues. CDR1 is DFQATT and CDR2 is SNEGSKA in the germline V gene (reference sequence). The DNA for the CDR3 is TGCAGTGCTGGCATTCTAGAGACCCAGTACTTC. Its translation is CSAGILETQYF.

This clone has just a few counts. The rearrangement links TRBV7-9 to TRBJ1-2; 7 bases match TRBD1. Germline CDR1 SEHNR, CDR2 FQNEAQ (reference sequence). J gave up 4 bases and V 3 bases, and 8 bases lay outside the gene matches. This CDR3 has 15 amino acids. The CDR3 protein is CASSFYPDRAYGYTF. The CDR3 coding sequence is TGTGCCAGCAGCTTCTACCCCGACAGGGCCTATGGCTACACCTTC.

The chain has TRBV11-2 and TRBJ2-4; 9 positions agree with TRBD2. The junction had 1 base not matched to a gene; V was cut back by 3 bases and J by 7 bases. The CDR3 sequence is 13 residues long. Germline CDR1 and CDR2: SGHAT and FQNNGV. CDR3 DNA: TGTGCCAGCAGCTTTGCGGGAGGGAACATTCAGTACTTC. Protein sequence: CASSFAGGNIQYF.

This clone was detected only once. V and J are TRBV6-6 and TRBJ1-4; 7 positions agree with TRBD1. J was trimmed by 4 bases and V by 5 bases; bases with no gene match: 10. CDR1 is MNHNY, CDR2 SVGAGI, per germline (reference sequence). The CDR3 length is 16 residues. In DNA, the CDR3 is TGTGCCAGCAGTATCGGTCGGGACAGAAATAATGAAAAACTGTTTTTT. Residues: CASSIGRDRNNEKLFF.

This clone was counted only a few times. This chain links TRBV5-1 with TRBJ1-1; weak D call: TRBD1 (6 bases). The CDR3 has 13 amino acids. The V end lost 3 bases, the J end lost 1 base, and 7 bases lay between the germline ends. CDR1 SGHRS and CDR2 YFSETQ come from the germline V gene. DNA for the CDR3: TGCGCCAGCAGCTGGGACACGAACACTGAAGCTTTCTTT. The encoded protein is CASSWDTNTEAFF. The full variable domain, rest sourced from reference TRBV5-1 and TRBJ1-1, is KAGVTQTPRYLIKTRGQQVTLSCSPISGHRSVSWYQQTPGQGLQFLFEYFSETQRNKGNFPGRFSGRQFSNSRSEMNVSTLELGDSALYLCASSWDTNTEAFFGQGTRLTVV.

The chain recombines TRBV11-2 with TRBJ1-2; D is perhaps TRBD1 (5 bases). This CDR3 is built from 13 residues. Trimming removed 7 bases at V and 2 bases at J, with 11 bases between. CDR1 SGHAT and CDR2 FQNNGV come from the germline V gene. The CDR3, as DNA: TGTGCCAGCAACCCAACAGGAAACTATGGCTACACCTTC. This translates into CASNPTGNYGYTF. The full variable domain, rest sourced from reference TRBV11-2 and TRBJ1-2, is EAGVAQSPRYKIIEKRQSVAFWCNPISGHATLYWYQQILGQGPKLLIQFQNNGVVDDSQLPKDRFSAERLKGVDSTLKIQPAKLEDSAVYLCASNPTGNYGYTFGSGTRLTVV.

This rearrangement joins TRBV7-9 to TRBJ2-1; TRBD2 aligns across 9 bases. There are 17 residues in the CDR3. In germline, CDR1 is SEHNR, CDR2 FQNEAQ (reference sequence). Germline trimming cut 4 bases from V and 0 bases from J; bases unmatched to any gene: 7. CDR3 sequence: CASSWAGGSSSYNEQFF. In DNA, the CDR3 is TGTGCCAGCAGCTGGGCGGGGGGGTCGAGCTCCTACAATGAGCAGTTCTTC.

This chain links TRBV7-9 with TRBJ2-1; 10 bases align to TRBD1. The CDR3 length is 12 residues. The junction had 8 bases not matched to a gene; V was cut back by 10 bases and J by 11 bases. CDR1 is SEHNR, CDR2 FQNEAQ, per germline (reference sequence). The CDR3 DNA reads TGTGCCACCGGGACAGGGGAACAAAAGCAGTTCTTC. Translated, it gives CATGTGEQKQFF.

The chain recombines TRBV5-1 with TRBJ1-2; D remains ambiguous. Between the trimmed V and J ends, which lost 2 bases and 0 bases, there was a span of 5 bases. CDR1 is SGHRS, CDR2 YFSETQ, per germline. The CDR3 has 13 amino acids. In DNA, the CDR3 is TGCGCCAGCAGCTTTATTGCTAACTATGGCTACACCTTC. It is translated as CASSFIANYGYTF.

The chain combines TRBV5-1 with TRBJ2-2; the D gene is possibly TRBD2 (6 bases). The germline V and J ends were trimmed by 5 bases and 0 bases, with 17 bases remaining between them. The CDR3 length is 17 residues. Germline V gives CDR1 SGHRS, CDR2 YFSETQ. The CDR3 coding sequence is TGCGCCAGCAGGAGTATCCGGGAGCACGCGAACACCGGGGAGCTGTTTTTT. Translation: CASRSIREHANTGELFF. The complete variable domain, with remaining parts taken from reference TRBV5-1 and TRBJ2-2, reads KAGVTQTPRYLIKTRGQQVTLSCSPISGHRSVSWYQQTPGQGLQFLFEYFSETQRNKGNFPGRFSGRQFSNSRSEMNVSTLELGDSALYLCASRSIREHANTGELFFGEGSRLTVL.